Shown below are 8 T cell receptor beta chains from a single sample sequenced in a study of prognosis after radiotherapy for stage I lung cancer. Genomic DNA served as the source from which two-round multiplex PCR generated TCR beta CDR3 amplicons. Initially, in first-round PCR, primers specific to each TRBV and TRBJ gene were used. TCRdb independently ran MiXCR on the multiplex PCR reads; one entry per CDR3 protein. The sample has fewer than 20,000 distinct CDR3 sequences, about a sixth seen once; the top ten hold about 37%. The sequences come from PBMCs, collected before or after stereotactic body radiation therapy (not recorded which). These receptors all come from a donor of 50 years or more with non-small cell lung cancer.

With respect to this clonotype: A read error is likely here: a far larger clone is one base away. The chain carries TRBV6-9 and TRBJ1-4; D might be TRBD1 (6 bases). V was trimmed by 4 bases and J by 11 bases, leaving 11 bases between them. The CDR3 contains 12 residues. Looked up from germline, CDR1 is MNHGY and CDR2 is SVAAGI. CDR3 coding DNA: TGTGCCAGCAGTTGGACAGTGGATAAACTGTTTTTT. Protein product: CASSWTVDKLFF.

This clonotype has a count of ten or more. The chain joins TRBV27 to TRBJ2-7, with 13 positions matching TRBD2. The CDR3 contains 15 residues. CDR1 and CDR2 (germline): MNHEY, SMNVEV (reference sequence). Losses at the gene ends were 4 bases for V and 4 bases for J; bases not matched to a gene: 4. DNA of the CDR3: TGTGCCAGCAGTTCCGGGACTAGCGGGGAGTACGAGCAGTACTTC. This sequence encodes CASSSGTSGEYEQYF.

Turning to this clonotype: This may be a read error: a much more frequent sequence differs by one nucleotide. This sequence joins TRBV19 and TRBJ2-5; 10 bases match TRBD1. The CDR3 spans 16 residues. Germline V gene lookup returns CDR1 LNHDA and CDR2 SQIVND (reference sequence). V shed 5 bases, J shed 5 bases, and the junction held 11 bases outside the gene matches. This CDR3 reads CASSEPWGQGRETQYF. Here the CDR3 DNA reads TGTGCCAGTAGTGAGCCGTGGGGACAGGGGAGGGAGACCCAGTACTTC.

This clonotype was detected many times. The genes are TRBV12-3 or TRBV12-4 and TRBJ2-4; D call uncertain. The V gene lost 1 base and the J gene lost 7 bases, with 14 bases spanning the gap. CDR3 length: 15 residues. The CDR3, as DNA: TGTGCCAGCAGTTTAGATGTAGGGTGGGTCAACATTCAGTACTTC. This codes for CASSLDVGWVNIQYF.

This clonotype was found many times. The DNA of the CDR3 is TGTGCCAGCAGTGACGAGTTCTTGCGGAGAGTAGGAATGGAGGCGGGAGGGCCATACAATGAGCAGTTCTTC. This sequence encodes CASSDEFLRRVGMEAGGPYNEQFF. The chain links TRBV6-4 to TRBJ2-1, with TRBD2 matching over 9 bases. V was clipped by 2 bases and J by 4 bases; unmatched bases: 30. CDR1 and CDR2 from the germline V gene are MRHNA and SNTAGT. CDR3 size: 24 residues.

About this clonotype itself: At one end, the junction sequence differs from germline, possibly due to a read error. J is TRBJ1-3 and V is TRBV28; D possibly corresponds to TRBD1 (5 bases). CDR1 and CDR2 (germline): MDHEN, SYDVKM. CDR3 length: 16 residues. CDR3 coding DNA: TGTACCAGCAGTATGCAGGGAGGACCCACTGGAAACACCATATATTTT. Protein product: CTSSMQGGPTGNTIYF.

The table lists this clonotype with many counts. This rearrangement joins TRBV9 to TRBJ2-3, with 8 bases lining up with TRBD2. Germline V gene sequence: CDR1 SGDLS, CDR2 YYNGEE. The V and J ends lost 0 bases and 4 bases, in that order; junction bases with no gene match: 7. The CDR3 loop spans 16 amino acids. The CDR3 DNA reads TGTGCCAGCAGCGTAGCACCGGGACTAGAAGCAGATACGCAGTATTTT. Encoded protein: CASSVAPGLEADTQYF.

The table lists this clonotype with many counts. The chain employs TRBV7-9 and TRBJ2-2; D call uncertain. The germline V gene has CDR1 SEHNR and CDR2 FQNEAQ (reference sequence). The CDR3 has 14 residues. V lost 5 bases to trimming and J lost 0 bases, with 7 bases between them. In DNA form, the CDR3 reads TGTGCCAGCAGCCGACACCCGAACACCGGGGAGCTGTTTTTT. Its translation is CASSRHPNTGELFF.